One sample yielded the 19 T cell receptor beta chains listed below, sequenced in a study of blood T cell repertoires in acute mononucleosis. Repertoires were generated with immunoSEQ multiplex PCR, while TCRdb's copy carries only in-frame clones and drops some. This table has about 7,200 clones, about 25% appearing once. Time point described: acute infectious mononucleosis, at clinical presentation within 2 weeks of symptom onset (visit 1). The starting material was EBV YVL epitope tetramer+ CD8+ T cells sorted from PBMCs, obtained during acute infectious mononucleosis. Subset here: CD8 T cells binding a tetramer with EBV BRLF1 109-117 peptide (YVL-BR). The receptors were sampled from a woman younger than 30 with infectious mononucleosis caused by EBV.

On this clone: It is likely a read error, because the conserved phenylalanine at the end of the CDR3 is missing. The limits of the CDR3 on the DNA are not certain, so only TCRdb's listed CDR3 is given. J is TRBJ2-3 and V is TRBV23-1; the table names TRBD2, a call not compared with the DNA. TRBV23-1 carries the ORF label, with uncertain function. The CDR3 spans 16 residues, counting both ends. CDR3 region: CASSPPLSGVLQIRSI.

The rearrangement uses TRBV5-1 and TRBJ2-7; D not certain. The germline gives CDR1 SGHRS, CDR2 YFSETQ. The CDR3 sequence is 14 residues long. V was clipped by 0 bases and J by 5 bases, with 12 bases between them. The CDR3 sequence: CASSLAARDDEQYF. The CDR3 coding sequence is TGCGCCAGCAGCTTGGCGGCGCGTGATGACGAGCAGTACTTC.

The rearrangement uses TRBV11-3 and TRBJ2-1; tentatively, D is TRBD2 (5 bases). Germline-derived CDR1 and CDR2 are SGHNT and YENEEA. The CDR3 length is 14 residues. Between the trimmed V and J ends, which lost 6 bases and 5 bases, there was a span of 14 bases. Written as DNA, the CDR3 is TGTGCCAGCAGTTCGCCCCCCGGGGACAATGAGCAGTTCTTC. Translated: CASSSPPGDNEQFF.

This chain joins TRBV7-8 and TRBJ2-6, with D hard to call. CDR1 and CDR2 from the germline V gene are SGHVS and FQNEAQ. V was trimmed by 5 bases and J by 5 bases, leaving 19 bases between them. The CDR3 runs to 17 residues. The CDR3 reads CASSVMSPQSRANVLTF. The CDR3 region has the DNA TGTGCCAGCAGCGTAATGTCCCCACAAAGTCGGGCCAACGTCCTGACTTTC.

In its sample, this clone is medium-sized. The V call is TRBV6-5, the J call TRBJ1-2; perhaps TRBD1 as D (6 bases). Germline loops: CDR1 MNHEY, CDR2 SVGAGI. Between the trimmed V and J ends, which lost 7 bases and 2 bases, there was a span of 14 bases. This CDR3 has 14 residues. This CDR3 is CASTPGQPNYGYTF. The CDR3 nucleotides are TGTGCCAGCACTCCTGGACAGCCCAACTATGGCTACACCTTC.

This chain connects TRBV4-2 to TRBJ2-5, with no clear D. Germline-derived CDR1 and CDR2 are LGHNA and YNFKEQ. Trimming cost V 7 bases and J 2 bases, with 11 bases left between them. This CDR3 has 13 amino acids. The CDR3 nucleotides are TGTGCCAGCAATGGTTACCTTCAAGAGACCCAGTACTTC. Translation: CASNGYLQETQYF.

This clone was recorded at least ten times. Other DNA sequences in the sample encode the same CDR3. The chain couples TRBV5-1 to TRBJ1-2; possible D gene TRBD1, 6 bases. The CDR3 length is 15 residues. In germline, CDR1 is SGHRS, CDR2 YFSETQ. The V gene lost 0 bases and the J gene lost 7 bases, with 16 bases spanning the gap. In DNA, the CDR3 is TGCGCCAGCAGCTTGGCCGGGGGGGGGCCAAGTGGCTACACCTTC. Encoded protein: CASSLAGGGPSGYTF.

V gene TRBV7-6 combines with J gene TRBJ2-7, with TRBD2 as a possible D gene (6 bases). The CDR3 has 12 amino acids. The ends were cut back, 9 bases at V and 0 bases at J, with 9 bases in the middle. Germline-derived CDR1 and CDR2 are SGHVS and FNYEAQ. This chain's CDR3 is CASRGNSYEQYF. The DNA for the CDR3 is TGTGCCAGTCGGGGGAACTCCTACGAGCAGTACTTC.

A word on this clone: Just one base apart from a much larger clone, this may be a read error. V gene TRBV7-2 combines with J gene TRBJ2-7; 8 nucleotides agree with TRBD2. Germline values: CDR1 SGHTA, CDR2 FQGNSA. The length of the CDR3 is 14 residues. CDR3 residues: CASSLAAREDEQYF. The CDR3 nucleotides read TGCGCCAGCAGCTTGGCGGCGCGGGAGGACGAGCAGTACTTC.

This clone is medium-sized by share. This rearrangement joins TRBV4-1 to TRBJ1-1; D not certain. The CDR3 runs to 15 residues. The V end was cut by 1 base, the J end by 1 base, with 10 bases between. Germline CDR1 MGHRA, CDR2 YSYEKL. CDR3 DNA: TGCGCCAGCAGCCAAGGTCCCACGCCGAACACTGAAGCTTTCTTT. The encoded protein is CASSQGPTPNTEAFF.

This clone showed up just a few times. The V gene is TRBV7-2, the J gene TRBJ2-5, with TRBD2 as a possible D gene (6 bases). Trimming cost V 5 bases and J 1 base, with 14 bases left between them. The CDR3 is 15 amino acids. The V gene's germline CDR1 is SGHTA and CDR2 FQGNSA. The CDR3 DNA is TGTGCCAGCAGCCCTTATTTGGGGGGCCAAGAGACCCAGTACTTC. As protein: CASSPYLGGQETQYF. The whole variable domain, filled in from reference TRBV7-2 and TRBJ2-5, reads GAGVSQSPSNKVTEKGKDVELRCDPISGHTALYWYRQSLGQGLEFLIYFQGNSAPDKSGLPSDRFSAERTGGSVSTLTIQRTQQEDSAVYLCASSPYLGGQETQYFGPGTRLLVL.

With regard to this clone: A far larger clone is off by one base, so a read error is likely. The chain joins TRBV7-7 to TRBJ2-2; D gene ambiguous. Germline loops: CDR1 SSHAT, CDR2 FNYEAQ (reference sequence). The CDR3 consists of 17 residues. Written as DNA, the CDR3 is TGTGCTAGCAGCTTATTACTCGGCAGCGCGAACACCGGGGAGCTGTTTTTT. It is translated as CASSLLLGSANTGELFF.

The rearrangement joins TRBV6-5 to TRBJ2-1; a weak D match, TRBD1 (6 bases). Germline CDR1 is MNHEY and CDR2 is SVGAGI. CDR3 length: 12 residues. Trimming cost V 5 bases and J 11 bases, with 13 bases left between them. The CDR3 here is CASSTGTTKQFF. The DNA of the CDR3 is TGTGCCAGCAGTACAGGGACCACCAAGCAGTTCTTC.

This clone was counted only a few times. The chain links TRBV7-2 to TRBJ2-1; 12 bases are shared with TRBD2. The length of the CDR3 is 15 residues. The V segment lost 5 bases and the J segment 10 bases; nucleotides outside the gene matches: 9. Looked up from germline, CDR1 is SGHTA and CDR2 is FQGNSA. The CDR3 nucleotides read TGTGCCAGCAGCCATCAAACCGGGACTAGCGGGGAGCAGTTCTTC. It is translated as CASSHQTGTSGEQFF. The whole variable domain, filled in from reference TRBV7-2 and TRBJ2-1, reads GAGVSQSPSNKVTEKGKDVELRCDPISGHTALYWYRQSLGQGLEFLIYFQGNSAPDKSGLPSDRFSAERTGGSVSTLTIQRTQQEDSAVYLCASSHQTGTSGEQFFGPGTRLTVL.

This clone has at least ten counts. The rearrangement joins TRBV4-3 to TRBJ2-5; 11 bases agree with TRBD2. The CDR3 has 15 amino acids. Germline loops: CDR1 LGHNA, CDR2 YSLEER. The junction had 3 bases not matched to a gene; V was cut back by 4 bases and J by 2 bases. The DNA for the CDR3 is TGCGCCAGCAGCCTACTAGCGGGGGAACAAGAGACCCAGTACTTC. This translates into CASSLLAGEQETQYF.

The CDR3 nucleotides read TGTGCCAGCAGTGAAGCGCTTCTAGCCAACACTGAAGCTTTCTTT. Protein product: CASSEALLANTEAFF. V and J are TRBV27 and TRBJ1-1; D remains ambiguous. The germline V gene has CDR1 MNHEY and CDR2 SMNVEV (reference sequence). V was trimmed by 5 bases and J by 2 bases, leaving 15 bases between them. The CDR3 runs to 15 residues.

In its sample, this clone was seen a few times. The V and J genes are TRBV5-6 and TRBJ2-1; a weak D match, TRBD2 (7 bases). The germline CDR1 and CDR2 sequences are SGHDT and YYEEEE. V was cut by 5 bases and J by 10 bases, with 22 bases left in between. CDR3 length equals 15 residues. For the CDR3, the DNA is TGTGCCAGCAGTTTCTTGCCGGGGGGCCCTAGGGAGCAGTTCTTC. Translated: CASSFLPGGPREQFF.

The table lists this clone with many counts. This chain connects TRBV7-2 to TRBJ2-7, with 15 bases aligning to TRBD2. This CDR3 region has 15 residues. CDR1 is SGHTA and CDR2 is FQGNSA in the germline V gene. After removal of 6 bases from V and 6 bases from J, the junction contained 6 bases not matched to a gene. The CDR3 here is CASRRTSGRASEQYF. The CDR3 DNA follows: TGTGCCAGCAGGCGGACTAGCGGGAGGGCTTCCGAGCAGTACTTC.

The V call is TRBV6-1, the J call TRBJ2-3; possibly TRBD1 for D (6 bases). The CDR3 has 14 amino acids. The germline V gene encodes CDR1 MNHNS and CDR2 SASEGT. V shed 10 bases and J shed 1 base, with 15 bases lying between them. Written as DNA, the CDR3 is TGTGCCACAGGGGCGGCGGGTGGCACAGATACGCAGTATTTT. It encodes CATGAAGGTDTQYF.